The source of this T cell receptor (beta chain) is a study of CD8 T cells in Susac syndrome. Random hexamers were used to reverse transcribe 0.5 to 1 ug of RNA. Using its own MiXCR run on the immunoSEQ multiplex PCR reads, TCRdb lists one record per CDR3 protein. Among about 190,000 distinct CDR3 sequences listed, 85% to 95% were seen once. The origin of this receptor is a human donor with Susac syndrome. The sequenced sample was CD8+ T cells from PBMCs.

CDR3: CASSEDVNTEAFF. CDR3 nucleotide sequence: TGTGCCAGCTCCGAGGACGTGAACACTGAAGCTTTCTTT. The genes are TRBV18 and TRBJ1-1; D gene uncertain. V was shortened by 6 bases and J by 0 bases, with 8 bases between the two germline ends. Germline CDR1 and CDR2: KGHSH and LQKENI. CDR3 size: 13 residues.